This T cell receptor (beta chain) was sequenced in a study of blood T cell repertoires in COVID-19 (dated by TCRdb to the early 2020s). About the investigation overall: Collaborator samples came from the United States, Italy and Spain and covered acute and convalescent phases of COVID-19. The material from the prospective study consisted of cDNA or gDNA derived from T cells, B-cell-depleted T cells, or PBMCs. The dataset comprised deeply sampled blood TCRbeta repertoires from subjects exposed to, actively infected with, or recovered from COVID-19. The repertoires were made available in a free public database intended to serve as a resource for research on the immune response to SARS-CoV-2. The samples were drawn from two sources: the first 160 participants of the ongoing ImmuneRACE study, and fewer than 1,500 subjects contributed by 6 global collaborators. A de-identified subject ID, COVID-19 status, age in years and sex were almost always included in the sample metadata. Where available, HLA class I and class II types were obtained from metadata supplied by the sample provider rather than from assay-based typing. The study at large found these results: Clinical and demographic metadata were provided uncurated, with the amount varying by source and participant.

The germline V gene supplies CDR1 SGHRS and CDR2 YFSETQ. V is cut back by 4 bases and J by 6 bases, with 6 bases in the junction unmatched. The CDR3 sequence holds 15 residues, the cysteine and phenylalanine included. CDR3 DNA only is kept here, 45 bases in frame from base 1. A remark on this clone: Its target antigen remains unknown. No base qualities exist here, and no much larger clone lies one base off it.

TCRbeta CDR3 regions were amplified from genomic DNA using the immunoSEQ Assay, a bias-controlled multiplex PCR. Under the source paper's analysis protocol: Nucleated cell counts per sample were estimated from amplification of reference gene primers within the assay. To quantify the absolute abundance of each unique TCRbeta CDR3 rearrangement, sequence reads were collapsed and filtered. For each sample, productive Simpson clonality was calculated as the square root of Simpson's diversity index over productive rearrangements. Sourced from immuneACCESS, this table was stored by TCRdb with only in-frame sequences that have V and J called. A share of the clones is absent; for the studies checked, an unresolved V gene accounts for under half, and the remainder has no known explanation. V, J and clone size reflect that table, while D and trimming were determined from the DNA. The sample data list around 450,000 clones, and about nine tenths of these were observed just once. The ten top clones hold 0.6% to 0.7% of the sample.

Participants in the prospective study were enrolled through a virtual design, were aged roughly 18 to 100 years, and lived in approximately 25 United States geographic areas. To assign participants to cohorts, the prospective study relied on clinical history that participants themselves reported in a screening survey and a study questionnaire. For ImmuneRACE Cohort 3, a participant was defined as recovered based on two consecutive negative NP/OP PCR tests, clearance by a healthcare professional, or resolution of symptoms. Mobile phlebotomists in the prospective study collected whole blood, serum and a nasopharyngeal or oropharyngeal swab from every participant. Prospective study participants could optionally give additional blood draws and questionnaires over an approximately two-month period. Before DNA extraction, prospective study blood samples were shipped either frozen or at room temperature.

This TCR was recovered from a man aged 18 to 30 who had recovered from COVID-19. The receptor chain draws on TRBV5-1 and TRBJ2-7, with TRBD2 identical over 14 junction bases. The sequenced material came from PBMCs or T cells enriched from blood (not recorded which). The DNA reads TGCGCCAGCAGCACTGGACTAGCGGGAGGACTCGAGCAGTACTTC. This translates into CASSTGLAGGLEQYF. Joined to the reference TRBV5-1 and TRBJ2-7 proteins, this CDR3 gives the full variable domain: KAGVTQTPRYLIKTRGQQVTLSCSPISGHRSVSWYQQTPGQGLQFLFEYFSETQRNKGNFPGRFSGRQFSNSRSEMNVSTLELGDSALYLCASSTGLAGGLEQYFGPGTRLTVT.